This T cell receptor beta chain was identified during a study of T cell repertoires in cytomegalovirus infection. About the study: Based on public TCR beta signatures, there were indications of CMV infection and of a matching HLA type. The study, taken as a whole, reports: HLA-C-restricted TCR beta clonotypes specific for CMV led the ex vivo response. Cumulative frequency (of public TCR beta family members) identified carriers of CMV plus the relevant HLA.

This clonotype was seen only a few times. No antigen is known for it. One entry per CDR3 protein, called by TCRdb with MiXCR from the reads. The repertoire holds around 450,000 distinct CDR3 sequences, approximately 31% seen once, with approximately 14% in the top ten. Trimming shortened V by 3 bases and J by 8 bases, and 10 bases separated the two germline ends. Per the germline V gene, CDR1 is SQVTM and CDR2 is ANQGSEA. This CDR3 region has 11 residues. This sequence joins TRBV29-1 and TRBJ1-2; D unclear. The sample taken for sequencing was PBMCs. The TCR was taken from a human donor in good health (CMV status not recorded). Some clones in this sample may be carry-over from other donors' samples. The CDR3 nucleotides read TGCAGCGTTGAGGAGGGTTACGGCTACACCTTC. Its protein is CSVEEGYGYTF.